This record covers a single TCR beta chain. No antigen is known for it. No per-base quality is available; no much larger clone lies one base away. The record originates from a study of Ad26.COV2.S vaccination and SARS-CoV-2 variants (dated by TCRdb to the early 2020s). Notes on the research overall: TCRbeta repertoire sequencing served as the tool for gauging how specific and how broad the SARS-CoV-2-reactive T cell receptors were following Ad26.COV2.S vaccination. A total of 32 samples were included in the TCR-sequenced set, comprising roughly 19 Ad26.COV2.S vaccine recipients, 5 placebo recipients and 8 SARS-CoV-2 convalescent individuals.

The immunoSEQ Assay was used to sequence TCRbeta CDR3 regions. After extraction, genomic DNA underwent amplification by bias-controlled multiplex PCR, followed by high-throughput sequencing. Per the authors' processing: To quantify the absolute abundance of every unique TCRbeta CDR3 region, sequences were collapsed and filtered. T cell fraction was estimated by normalizing TCRbeta template counts to usable DNA, with usable DNA measured through amplification of reference genes found in all nucleated cells. Repertoire TCRs were annotated as SARS-CoV-2-specific when V gene, CDR3 amino acid sequence and J gene were exactly matched to a known reactive TCR set. The reference SARS-CoV-2 TCR set was derived from MIRA and filtered for enrichment in COVID-19-positive ImmuneCODE repertoires, a step that removed public or cross-reactive TCRs. Based on the MIRA antigens, annotated TCRs were further analysed at the level of specific ORF or position within ORF. Depth was the summed frequency of annotated unique rearrangements, while breadth was defined as annotated unique rearrangements over total unique productive rearrangements. Two-sided Wilcoxon rank-sum tests were applied when comparing TCR breadth between groups. Entries here come from immuneACCESS through TCRdb and include only in-frame sequences with V and J called. Some clones fail to appear in such tables; in the studies checked, an unresolved V gene covers under half of the shortfall, and the cause of the remainder is unknown. V and J calls and clone size are those listed in that table; D and trimming were worked out from the DNA. This sample gives 350,000 to 450,000 clones in total; about 92% of them show up just once. The ten most abundant clones make up around 4.2% of the sample.

Study-wide conclusions, independent of this receptor: Compared with placebo recipients, Ad26.COV2.S recipients showed higher spike-specific TCR breadth (P = 0.0014). The authors noted that total T cell responses may have been underestimated by the TCR breadth and depth analyses. Vaccine and placebo recipients had comparable non-spike TCR breadth, which fits with the vaccine containing only spike. After vaccination, substantial breadth of spike-specific CD8+ and CD4+ T cell responses was reported.

For CDR1 and CDR2, the germline V gene lists SGHVS and FNYEAQ. V is reduced by 0 bases and J by 6 bases, leaving a spacing of 14 bases between them. The CDR3, cysteine through phenylalanine, is 15 amino acids long. Only the CDR3 region is kept as DNA, spanning 45 bases read in frame from base 1. According to the study, the label for this sample's time point signals: individuals recovered from natural SARS-CoV-2 infection. This TCR came from a human donor who had recovered from COVID-19. The sample in question was peripheral blood, obtained after recovery from COVID-19. In this chain, TRBV7-6 is recombined with TRBJ1-1, and TRBD1 may be the D gene, going by 5 matching bases. At the DNA level, the sequence is TGTGCCAGCAGCTTAGCGCAGTTCGGGGGGGCTGAAGCTTTCTTT. The resulting protein is CASSLAQFGGAEAFF.